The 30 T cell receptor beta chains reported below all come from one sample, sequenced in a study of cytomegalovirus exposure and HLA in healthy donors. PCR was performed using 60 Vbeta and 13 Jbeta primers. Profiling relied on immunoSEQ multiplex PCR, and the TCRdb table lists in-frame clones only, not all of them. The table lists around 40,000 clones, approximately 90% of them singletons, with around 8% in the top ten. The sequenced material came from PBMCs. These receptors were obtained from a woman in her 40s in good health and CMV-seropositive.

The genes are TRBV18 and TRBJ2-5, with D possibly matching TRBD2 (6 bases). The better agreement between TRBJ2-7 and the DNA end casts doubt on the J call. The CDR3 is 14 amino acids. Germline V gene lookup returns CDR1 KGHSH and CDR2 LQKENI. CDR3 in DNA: TGTGCCAGCTCACCAGGCCGGGGGTCAGCCGAGCAGTACTTC. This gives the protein CASSPGRGSAEQYF.

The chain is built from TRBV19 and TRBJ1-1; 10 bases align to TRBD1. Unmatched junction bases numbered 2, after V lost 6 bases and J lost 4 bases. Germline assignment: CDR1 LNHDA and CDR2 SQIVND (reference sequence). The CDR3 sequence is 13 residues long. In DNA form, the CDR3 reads TGTGCCAGTAGGAGGACAGGGGGCACTGAAGCTTTCTTT. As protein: CASRRTGGTEAFF.

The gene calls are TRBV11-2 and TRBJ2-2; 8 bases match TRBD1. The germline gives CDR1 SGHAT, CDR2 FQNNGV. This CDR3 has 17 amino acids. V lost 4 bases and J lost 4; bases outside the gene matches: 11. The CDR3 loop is CASSSPRQGNSTGELFF. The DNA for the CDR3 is TGTGCCAGCAGCTCCCCCAGACAGGGGAACTCCACCGGGGAGCTGTTTTTT.

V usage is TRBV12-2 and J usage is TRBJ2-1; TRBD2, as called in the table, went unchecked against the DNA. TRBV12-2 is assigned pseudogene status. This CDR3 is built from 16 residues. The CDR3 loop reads CASRIPGTSCRGEQFF. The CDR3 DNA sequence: TGTGCAAGTCGCATACCCGGGACTAGCTGTCGGGGGGAGCAGTTCTTC.

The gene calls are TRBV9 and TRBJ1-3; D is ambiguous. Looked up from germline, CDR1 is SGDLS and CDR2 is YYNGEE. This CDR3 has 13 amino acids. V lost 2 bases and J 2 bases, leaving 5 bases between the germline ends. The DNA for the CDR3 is TGTGCCAGCAGCGTCCCTCCTGGAAACACCATATATTTT. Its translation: CASSVPPGNTIYF.

As DNA, the CDR3 is TGTGCCAGCAGTGCCGAGGGTGGGGAGACCCAGTACTTC. Translated, it gives CASSAEGGETQYF. This chain joins TRBV6-4 and TRBJ2-5; a weak D match, TRBD2 (5 bases). Trimming took 4 bases from V and 5 from J, leaving 11 bases between them. The CDR3 spans 13 residues. The V gene's germline CDR1 is MRHNA and CDR2 SNTAGT.

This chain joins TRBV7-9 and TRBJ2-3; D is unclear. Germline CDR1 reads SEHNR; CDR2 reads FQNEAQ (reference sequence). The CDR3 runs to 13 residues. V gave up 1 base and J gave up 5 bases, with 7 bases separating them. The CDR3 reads CASSLGSLDTQYF. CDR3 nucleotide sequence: TGTGCCAGCAGCTTAGGAAGCTTAGATACGCAGTATTTT.

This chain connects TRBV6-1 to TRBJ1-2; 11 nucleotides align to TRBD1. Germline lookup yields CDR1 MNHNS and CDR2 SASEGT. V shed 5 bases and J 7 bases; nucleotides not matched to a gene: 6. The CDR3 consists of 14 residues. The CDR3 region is CASSPLGTGGGYTF. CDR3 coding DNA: TGTGCCAGCAGTCCGCTAGGGACAGGGGGTGGCTACACCTTC.

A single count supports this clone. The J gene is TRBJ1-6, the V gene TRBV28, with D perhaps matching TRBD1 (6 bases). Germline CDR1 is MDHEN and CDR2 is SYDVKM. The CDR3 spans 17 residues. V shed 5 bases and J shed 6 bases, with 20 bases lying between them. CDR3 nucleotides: TGTGCCAGCAGTCCACAAGGGGGGGATCTCCTTAATTCACCCCTCCACTTT. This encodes CASSPQGGDLLNSPLHF.

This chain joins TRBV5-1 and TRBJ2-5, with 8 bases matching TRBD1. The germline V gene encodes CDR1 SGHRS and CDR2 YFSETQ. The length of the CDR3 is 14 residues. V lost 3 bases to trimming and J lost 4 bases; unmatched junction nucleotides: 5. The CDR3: CASSSLQGGETQYF. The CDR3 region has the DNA TGCGCCAGCAGCTCTCTACAGGGGGGAGAGACCCAGTACTTC.

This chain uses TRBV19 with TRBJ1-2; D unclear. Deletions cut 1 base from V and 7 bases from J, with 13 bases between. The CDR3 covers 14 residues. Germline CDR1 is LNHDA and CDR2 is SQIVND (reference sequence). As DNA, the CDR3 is TGTGCCAGTAGTATAGGGTCGGGTCTCGCTGGCTACACCTTC. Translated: CASSIGSGLAGYTF.

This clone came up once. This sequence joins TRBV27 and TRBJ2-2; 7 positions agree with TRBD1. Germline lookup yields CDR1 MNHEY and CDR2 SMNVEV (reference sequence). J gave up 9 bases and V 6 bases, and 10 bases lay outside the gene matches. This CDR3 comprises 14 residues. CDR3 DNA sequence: TGTGCCAGCAGACAAGACAGGGTGGTTAGGGAGCTGTTTTTT. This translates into CASRQDRVVRELFF.

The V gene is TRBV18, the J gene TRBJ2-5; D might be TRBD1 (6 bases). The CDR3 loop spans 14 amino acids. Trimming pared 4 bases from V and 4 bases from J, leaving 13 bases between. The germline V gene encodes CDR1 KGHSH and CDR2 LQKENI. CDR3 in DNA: TGTGCCAGCTCACGGCTACAGGGAAGAGAGACCCAGTACTTC. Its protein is CASSRLQGRETQYF.

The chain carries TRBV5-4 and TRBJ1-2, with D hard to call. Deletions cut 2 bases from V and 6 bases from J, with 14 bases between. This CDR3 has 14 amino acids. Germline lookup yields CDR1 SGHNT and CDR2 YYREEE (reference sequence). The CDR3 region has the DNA TGTGCCAGCAGCTTAGGCGGTATTGAGGATGGCTACACCTTC. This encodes CASSLGGIEDGYTF.

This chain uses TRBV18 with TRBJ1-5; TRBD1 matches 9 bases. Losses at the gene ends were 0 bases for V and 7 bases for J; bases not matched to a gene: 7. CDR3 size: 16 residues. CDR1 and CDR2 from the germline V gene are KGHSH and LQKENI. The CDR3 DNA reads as TGTGCCAGCTCACCACCAGGGACAGGGTCAGGGCAGCCCCAGCATTTT. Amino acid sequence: CASSPPGTGSGQPQHF.

The CDR3, as DNA: TGTGCCAGTAGTGAACGGGCGGGGAAGTCCTCCTACAATGAGCAGTTCTTC. Residues: CASSERAGKSSYNEQFF. This rearrangement joins TRBV19 to TRBJ2-1, with D perhaps matching TRBD2 (6 bases). V was clipped by 5 bases and J by 0 bases, with 17 bases between them. Per the germline V gene, CDR1 is LNHDA and CDR2 is SQIVND (reference sequence). This CDR3 spans 17 amino acids.

The CDR3 loop is CASSPPGTGREQYF. The CDR3 region has the DNA TGTGCCAGCAGTCCCCCCGGGACAGGGAGGGAGCAGTACTTC. The V gene is TRBV28, the J gene TRBJ2-7, with 9 bases fitting TRBD1. The CDR3 contains 14 residues. The V gene's germline CDR1 is MDHEN and CDR2 SYDVKM. J lost 7 bases, V lost 5 bases, and 9 bases had no gene match.

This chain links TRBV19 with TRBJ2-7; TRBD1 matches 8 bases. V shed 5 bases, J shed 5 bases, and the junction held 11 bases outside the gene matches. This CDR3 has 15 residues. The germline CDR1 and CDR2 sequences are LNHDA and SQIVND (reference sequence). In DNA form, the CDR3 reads TGTGCCAGTAGTTCCCGCAAAGGACAGGGAAACGAGCAGTACTTC. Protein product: CASSSRKGQGNEQYF.

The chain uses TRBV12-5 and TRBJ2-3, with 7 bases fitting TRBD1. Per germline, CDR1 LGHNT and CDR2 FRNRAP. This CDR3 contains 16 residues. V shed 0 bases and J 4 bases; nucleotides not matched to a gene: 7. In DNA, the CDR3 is TGTGCTAGTGGTTTGGTATATACAGGGGTGGCAGATACGCAGTATTTT. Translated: CASGLVYTGVADTQYF.

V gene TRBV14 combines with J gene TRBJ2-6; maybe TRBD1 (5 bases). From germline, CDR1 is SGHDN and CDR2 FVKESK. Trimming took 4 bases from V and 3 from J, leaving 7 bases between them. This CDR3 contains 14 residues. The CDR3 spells CASSPTVGANVLTF. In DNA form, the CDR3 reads TGTGCCAGCAGCCCGACAGTTGGGGCCAACGTCCTGACTTTC.

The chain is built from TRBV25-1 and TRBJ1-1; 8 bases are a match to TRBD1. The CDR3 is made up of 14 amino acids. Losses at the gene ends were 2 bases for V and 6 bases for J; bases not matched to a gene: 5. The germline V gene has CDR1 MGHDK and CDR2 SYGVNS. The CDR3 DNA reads TGTGCCAGCAGTGAACAGGGGGCGATTGCTGAAGCTTTCTTT. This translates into CASSEQGAIAEAFF.

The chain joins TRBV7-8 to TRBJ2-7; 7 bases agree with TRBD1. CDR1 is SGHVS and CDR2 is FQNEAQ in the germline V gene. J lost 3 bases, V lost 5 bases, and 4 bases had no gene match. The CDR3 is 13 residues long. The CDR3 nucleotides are TGTGCCAGCAGCCGGGACAGAGACTACGAGCAGTACTTC. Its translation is CASSRDRDYEQYF.

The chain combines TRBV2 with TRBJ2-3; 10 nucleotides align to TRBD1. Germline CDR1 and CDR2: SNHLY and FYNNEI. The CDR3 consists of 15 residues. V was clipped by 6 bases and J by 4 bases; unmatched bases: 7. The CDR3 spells CASRHPGQGPDTQYF. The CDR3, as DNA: TGTGCCAGCAGACATCCGGGACAGGGGCCAGATACGCAGTATTTT.

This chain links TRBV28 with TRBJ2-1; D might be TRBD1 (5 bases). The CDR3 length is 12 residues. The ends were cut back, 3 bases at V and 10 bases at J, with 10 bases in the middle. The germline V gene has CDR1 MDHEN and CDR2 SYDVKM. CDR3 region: CASSFPWGEQFF. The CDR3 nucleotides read TGTGCCAGCAGTTTCCCCTGGGGCGAGCAGTTCTTC.

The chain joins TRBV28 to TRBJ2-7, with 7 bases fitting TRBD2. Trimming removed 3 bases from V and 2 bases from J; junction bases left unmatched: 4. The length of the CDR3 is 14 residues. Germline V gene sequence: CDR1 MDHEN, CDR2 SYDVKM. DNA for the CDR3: TGTGCCAGCAGTTTTCGGGGGGACCCCTACGAGCAGTACTTC. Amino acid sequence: CASSFRGDPYEQYF.

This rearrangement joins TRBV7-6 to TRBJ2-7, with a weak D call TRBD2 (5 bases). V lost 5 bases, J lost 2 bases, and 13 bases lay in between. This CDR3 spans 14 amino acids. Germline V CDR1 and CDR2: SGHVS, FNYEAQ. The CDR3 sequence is CASSKTDGTYEQYF. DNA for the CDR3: TGTGCCAGCAGCAAAACGGACGGGACCTACGAGCAGTACTTC.

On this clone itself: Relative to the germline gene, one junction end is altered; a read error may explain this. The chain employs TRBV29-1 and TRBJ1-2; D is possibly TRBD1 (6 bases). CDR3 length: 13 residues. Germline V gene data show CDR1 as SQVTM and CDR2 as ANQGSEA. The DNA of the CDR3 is TGCAGCGTAGAAGTCGGGACACTCGGGGGCTACACCTTC. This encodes CSVEVGTLGGYTF.

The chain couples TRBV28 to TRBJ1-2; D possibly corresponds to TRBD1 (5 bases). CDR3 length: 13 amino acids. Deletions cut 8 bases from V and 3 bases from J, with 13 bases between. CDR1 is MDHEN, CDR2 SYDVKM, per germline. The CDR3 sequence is CASEAGPYYGYTF. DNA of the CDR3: TGTGCCAGCGAGGCAGGGCCCTACTATGGCTACACCTTC.

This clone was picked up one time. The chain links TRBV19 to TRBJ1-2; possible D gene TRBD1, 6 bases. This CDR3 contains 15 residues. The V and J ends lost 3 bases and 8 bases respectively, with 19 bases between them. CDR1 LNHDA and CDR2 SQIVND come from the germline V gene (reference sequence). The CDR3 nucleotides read TGTGCCAGTAGTATCGGCGGGGGGGGCGCGCAGGGCTACACCTTC. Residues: CASSIGGGGAQGYTF.

The CDR3 here is CASRGGAYEQYF. The CDR3 DNA is TGTGCCAGCAGAGGGGGGGCGTACGAGCAGTACTTC. This chain links TRBV18 with TRBJ2-7, with a tentative D call TRBD2 (7 bases). Germline V gene data show CDR1 as KGHSH and CDR2 as LQKENI. This CDR3 has 12 residues. The V gene lost 8 bases and the J gene lost 4 bases, with 12 bases spanning the gap.